These 6 T cell receptor delta chains share one sample of origin, sequenced in a study of γδ T cells in repeated Plasmodium falciparum infection. TCRdb applied CATT to the multiplex PCR reads for clone calling. Of tens of thousands of delta-chain clones in the sample, 0.9% to 1% were seen once. Vgamma9/Vdelta2+ and Vdelta2-negative gammadelta T cells were flow-sorted from PBMC for bulk sequencing. Sequenced material: gamma-delta T cells from blood. These receptors were collected from a pool of human donors (malaria-infected and uninfected, not separated).

As regards this clone: This may arise from a read error, as a much more abundant clone is one base away. Other DNA sequences from this sample encode an identical CDR3 as well. The rearrangement links TRDV2 to TRDJ1, with 8 positions matching TRDD3. The J gene, absent from TCRdb, was called here by matching the DNA to germline. CDR1 and CDR2 from the germline V gene are GEAIGNYY and EKD. This CDR3 has 16 amino acids. The V and J ends lost 4 bases and 4 bases, in that order; junction bases with no gene match: 13. The CDR3 loop is CACDPLGDGGGDKLIF. For the CDR3, the DNA is TGTGCCTGTGATCCTCTGGGGGACGGGGGCGGCGATAAACTCATCTTT.

As concerns this clone: TCRdb's listed protein matches a much larger clone and diverges from this DNA's translation at residue 11, likely through a read error; the protein shown comes from the DNA. The chain has TRDV2 and TRDJ1, with TRDD3 as a possible D gene (5 bases). The J gene, absent from TCRdb, was called here by matching the DNA to germline. Germline V gene sequence: CDR1 GEAIGNYY, CDR2 EKD. This CDR3 is 21 amino acids long. Trimming left V 3 bases short and J 0 bases short, with 31 bases between. The CDR3 sequence: CACDPLGAGEGMGLDTDKLIF. CDR3 in DNA: TGTGCCTGTGACCCCTTAGGGGCCGGAGAGGGTATGGGGCTTGACACCGATAAACTCATCTTT.

With respect to this clone: A single base is all that separates this from a far larger clone, so a read error is likely. The sample contains more than one DNA sequence encoding this CDR3. The V and J genes are TRDV1 and TRDJ1, with D possibly matching TRDD3 (6 bases). V shed 2 bases and J shed 0 bases, with 31 bases lying between them. The CDR3 is made up of 22 amino acids. The germline V gene encodes CDR1 TSWWSYY and CDR2 QGS. In DNA, the CDR3 is TGTGCTCTTGGGGAAGACCGACGGAGCCGGGGATCCCCTAAAAAGTACACCGATAAACTCATCTTT. This sequence encodes CALGEDRRSRGSPKKYTDKLIF.

This clone is classed as medium-sized. Other nucleotide sequences from this sample produce the same CDR3. The CDR3 nucleotides read TGTGCCTGTGACACCGTAGTAGGCTCTGTAATCACTAGGACCGATAAACTCATCTTT. This translates into CACDTVVGSVITRTDKLIF. The gene calls are TRDV2 and TRDJ1; D is ambiguous. V gave up 0 bases and J gave up 2 bases, with 24 bases separating them. This CDR3 has 19 residues. Germline V CDR1 and CDR2: GEAIGNYY, EKD.

This clone was recorded at least ten times. This DNA translates differently at residue 9 from the TCRdb protein, which is that of a much larger clone; a read error is likely, and the protein shown is the DNA's own translation. This chain connects TRDV1 to TRDJ1, with D hard to call. CDR3 size: 14 residues. The germline V gene has CDR1 TSWWSYY and CDR2 QGS. The CDR3 DNA is TGTGCTCTTGGGGAACCAATTAGGGCCGATAACCTCATCTTT. It yields the protein CALGEPIRADNLIF.

As to this clone: For this DNA, TCRdb reports the protein of a much larger clone, which diverges at residue 10, most likely from a read error; the protein presented here is translated directly from the DNA. This chain connects TRDV2 to TRDJ1; no firm D call. Matching the DNA to germline supplied the J gene, which TCRdb does not give. Trimming removed 0 bases at V and 0 bases at J, with 22 bases between. The CDR3 extends over 19 amino acids. Germline lookup yields CDR1 GEAIGNYY and CDR2 EKD. CDR3: CACDTLLQRSPSYTDKLIF. In DNA, the CDR3 is TGTGCCTGTGACACCTTACTGCAAAGGAGTCCCTCGTACACCGATAAACTCATCTTT.